The T cell receptor (beta chain) under discussion was sequenced for a study of T cell repertoires in cytomegalovirus infection. Study as a whole: HLA-B-restricted CMV epitopes that are well studied were used alongside recently identified HLA-C-restricted ones. The public TCR beta signatures pointed to both CMV infection and matching HLA type. The study, taken as a whole, reports: The ex vivo response was dominated by HLA-C-restricted CMV-specific TCR beta clonotypes.

CDR3 length: 15 residues. V shed 1 base and J shed 4 bases, with 10 bases lying between them. The germline V gene has CDR1 SGHTA and CDR2 FQGNSA. The sample holds a few counts of this clonotype. Its antigen is still unknown. TCRdb processed the reads anew with MiXCR; each CDR3 protein has one entry. The data contain about 480,000 distinct CDR3 sequences, roughly a third of them singletons. The sample in question was cultured PBMCs, obtained from culture after CMV antigen stimulation. V gene TRBV7-2 combines with J gene TRBJ2-2; D not certain. The receptor comes from a human donor in good health (CMV status not recorded). Some clones in this sample may be carry-over from other donors' samples. CDR3 sequence reads: CASSLDGSFTGELFF. CDR3 in DNA: TGTGCCAGCAGCTTAGATGGGTCCTTCACCGGGGAGCTGTTTTTT. The full variable domain, rest sourced from reference TRBV7-2 and TRBJ2-2, is GAGVSQSPSNKVTEKGKDVELRCDPISGHTALYWYRQSLGQGLEFLIYFQGNSAPDKSGLPSDRFSAERTGGSVSTLTIQRTQQEDSAVYLCASSLDGSFTGELFFGEGSRLTVL.